Many counts were recorded for the clone carrying this T cell receptor beta chain. The germline gives CDR1 SGDLS, CDR2 YYNGEE. The CDR3 contains 13 residues. V lost 0 bases and J 5 bases, leaving 8 bases between the germline ends. This record comes from a study of early T cells in non-severe SARS-CoV-2 infection. As for the study in general: Sequencing of bulk RNA from unsorted whole blood was done, without chain pairing.

TCRdb re-called the 5' RACE reads with MiXCR, one entry per CDR3 protein. The sample has approximately 60,000 distinct CDR3 sequences, around 13% seen once. What was sequenced was whole blood. This TCR was sampled from an adult who was a healthcare worker with PCR-confirmed SARS-CoV-2 infection or an uninfected control (not recorded which). The rearrangement uses TRBV9 and TRBJ1-1, with no clear D. CDR3 nucleotides: TGTGCCAGCAGCGTAGGAGGGAGAACTGAAGCTTTCTTT. This gives the protein CASSVGGRTEAFF.